The 8 T cell receptor beta chains below all came from one sample that was sequenced in a study of tissue T cells after allogeneic stem cell transplantation. Here immunoSEQ multiplex PCR was the method, and the copy in TCRdb shows in-frame clones only, minus some. The data show roughly 50,000 clones, 73% seen once. Material: sorted cells pooled from one or two spleens. The receptors come from a pool of C57BL/6 mice in good health.

Notes on this clone: The gene names here belong to mouse. The read terminates 1 residue before the CDR3 end, so the remaining end is supplied by the germline J gene. This chain connects TRBV16 to TRBJ2-2; tentatively, D is TRBD1 (5 bases). Germline-derived CDR1 and CDR2 are SGHSA and FRNQAP. Trimming cost V 4 bases and J 4 bases, with 7 bases left between them. This CDR3 is built from 13 residues. CDR3 protein: CASSSTATGQLYF. The sequenced CDR3 bases are TGTGCAAGCAGCTCGACAGCCACCGGGCAGCTCTAC.

Concerning this clone itself: Mouse germline and gene names are used. The CDR3 extends 1 residue past the end of the read, so its final part is completed from the germline J gene. This chain uses TRBV3 with TRBJ1-6; D is unclear. TRBJ1-6 is designated an ORF whose function remains uncertain. CDR1 is SNHLY and CDR2 is FYNGKV in the germline V gene (reference sequence). The CDR3 covers 12 residues. V dropped 3 bases and J dropped 5 bases, with 2 bases sitting between them. CDR3 sequence reads: CASSFNNSPLYF. The DNA read from the CDR3 is TGTGCCAGCAGCTTTAATAATTCGCCCCTCTAC.

Note on this clone: Here the gene names and germline are mouse. The CDR3 extends 1 residue past the end of the read, so its final part is completed from the germline J gene. J is TRBJ2-2 and V is TRBV3; 8 bases agree with TRBD1. The CDR3 has 14 amino acids. Germline V gives CDR1 SNHLY, CDR2 FYNGKV (reference sequence). Trimming took 6 bases from V and 3 from J; bases not matched to a gene: 3. The CDR3 loop reads CASRPTGDTGQLYF. CDR3 DNA, as far as it was read: TGTGCCAGCAGACCGACAGGGGACACCGGGCAGCTCTAC.

Regarding this clone: Gene names denote mouse genes. The read falls 1 residue short of the CDR3 end, and the missing part is taken from the germline J gene. This chain uses TRBV13-2 with TRBJ1-1; D possibly corresponds to TRBD1 (6 bases). The CDR3 contains 13 residues. The germline V gene encodes CDR1 NNHNN and CDR2 SYGAGS (reference sequence). The V and J ends lost 7 bases and 0 bases respectively, with 10 bases between them. The CDR3 DNA, read in part, is TGTGCCAGCACCGGGACAACAAACACAGAAGTCTTC. Translated: CASTGTTNTEVF. The full CDR3 protein is CASTGTTNTEVFF.

A word on this clone: The gene names here belong to mouse. The read is 1 residue too short to cover the CDR3 end, so that end is filled in from the germline J gene. The chain couples TRBV15 to TRBJ2-2, with 9 positions matching TRBD1. The CDR3 extends over 15 amino acids. Germline values: CDR1 SGHND, CDR2 FRSKSL. V lost 4 bases and J lost 4; bases outside the gene matches: 4. The CDR3 region is CASSWDRVGTGQLYF. CDR3 DNA, as far as it was read: TGTGCCAGCAGTTGGGACAGGGTAGGCACCGGGCAGCTCTAC.

Worth noting for this clone: The gene names here belong to mouse. The read terminates 1 residue before the CDR3 end, so the remaining end is supplied by the germline J gene. The chain carries TRBV5 and TRBJ2-2, with D tentatively TRBD2 (6 bases). Germline V gene data show CDR1 as LGHNA and CDR2 as YNLKQL (reference sequence). V gave up 2 bases and J gave up 1 base, with 8 bases separating them. The CDR3 length is 15 residues. The CDR3 DNA, read in part, is TGTGCCAGCAGCCAAACTGGGCTAAACACCGGGCAGCTCTAC. Translating it yields CASSQTGLNTGQLY. The CDR3 in full is CASSQTGLNTGQLYF.

This clone was seen just once. Gene names refer to mouse genes. The read terminates 1 residue before the CDR3 end, so the remaining end is supplied by the germline J gene. The chain combines TRBV3 with TRBJ1-4; TRBD1 might be the D (5 bases). Germline V CDR1 and CDR2: SNHLY, FYNGKV (reference sequence). Trimming took 1 base from V and 7 from J, leaving 10 bases between them. The CDR3 sequence is 14 residues long. CDR3 protein: CASSLGGRRERLFF. The CDR3 DNA, read in part, is TGTGCCAGCAGCTTAGGGGGGAGACGCGAAAGATTATTT.

Turning to this clone: Mouse names are used for the genes. From the germline J gene comes the end of the CDR3, since the read stops 1 residue before it. The chain links TRBV26 to TRBJ1-3; no definite D call. The germline CDR1 and CDR2 sequences are KGHPV and FQNQEV (reference sequence). Trimming stripped 5 bases from V and 0 bases from J, with 5 bases between. CDR3 length equals 13 residues. The CDR3 here is CASSSNSGNTLYF. CDR3 DNA, as far as it was read: TGTGCCAGCAGTTCAAATTCTGGAAATACGCTCTAT.